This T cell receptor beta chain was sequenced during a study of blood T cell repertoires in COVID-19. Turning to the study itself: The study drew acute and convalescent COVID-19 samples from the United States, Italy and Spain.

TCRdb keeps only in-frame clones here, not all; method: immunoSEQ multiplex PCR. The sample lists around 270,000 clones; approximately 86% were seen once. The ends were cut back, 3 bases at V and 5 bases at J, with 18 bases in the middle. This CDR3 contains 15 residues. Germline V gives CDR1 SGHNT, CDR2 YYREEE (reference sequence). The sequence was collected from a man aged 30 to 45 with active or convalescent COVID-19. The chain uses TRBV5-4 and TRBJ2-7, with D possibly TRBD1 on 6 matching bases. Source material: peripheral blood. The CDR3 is CASSSQLTGPHEQYF. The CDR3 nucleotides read TGTGCCAGCAGCTCCCAACTTACAGGGCCCCACGAGCAGTACTTC. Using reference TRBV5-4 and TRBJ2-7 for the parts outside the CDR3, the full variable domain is ETGVTQSPTHLIKTRGQQVTLRCSSQSGHNTVSWYQQALGQGPQFIFQYYREEENGRGNFPPRFSGLQFPNYSSELNVNALELDDSALYLCASSSQLTGPHEQYFGPGTRLTVT.